This T cell receptor (beta chain) was identified in a study of T cells in Graves' hyperthyroidism and ophthalmopathy. General study points: Most clonotypes expanded in the thyroid (above 0.001) were also present in blood.

Ophthalmopathy patients had moderate-to-severe active disease, CAS ≥3, NOSPECS ≥4, and disease duration under 3 months. Diagnosis rested on symptoms, serum thyroxine and TRAb, thyroid ultrasound, and orbital computed tomography. This clonotype was found a few times. Antigen unknown. Trimming shortened V by 0 bases and J by 5 bases, and 12 bases separated the two germline ends. Germline-derived CDR1 and CDR2 are MGHRA and YSYEKL. CDR3 size: 15 residues. There were TCR beta CDR3 regions amplified from RNA transcripts. The primer set for the first-round RT-PCR of the TCR CDR3 was HTBI. TCRdb reprocessed the multiplex PCR reads via MiXCR and lists one record per CDR3 protein. In the table there are approximately 400,000 distinct CDR3 sequences, about 18% of which are singletons.

The chain employs TRBV4-1 and TRBJ2-3, with D hard to call. Sequencing used blood. The receptor's source is a man aged 18 to 30 with Graves' ophthalmopathy. CDR3 sequence: CASSQESAWGDTQYF. DNA of the CDR3: TGCGCCAGCAGCCAAGAAAGCGCCTGGGGAGATACGCAGTATTTT.